The 20 T cell receptor beta chains below all came from one sample that was sequenced in a study of shared clonotypes between healthy human individuals. The assay was immunoSEQ multiplex PCR, and TCRdb's table has in-frame clones only and misses some. The sample contains fewer than 700,000 clones, around 76% of which appear only once. The sequenced sample consisted of PBMCs. Source of these receptors: a woman aged 40 to 55 in good health. Some clones in this sample may be carry-over from other donors' samples.

The rearrangement joins TRBV7-8 to TRBJ1-4; D is perhaps TRBD1 (5 bases). The CDR3 covers 15 residues. Germline-derived CDR1 and CDR2 are SGHVS and FQNEAQ. The V gene lost 5 bases and the J gene lost 8 bases, with 18 bases spanning the gap. CDR3 loop: CASSPGPGFGEKLFF. CDR3 in DNA: TGTGCCAGCAGCCCAGGTCCAGGGTTCGGGGAAAAACTGTTTTTT.

The chain uses TRBV10-3 and TRBJ2-5, with unresolved D. The V end was cut by 4 bases, the J end by 3 bases, with 15 bases between. The CDR3 is 15 residues long. Per the germline V gene, CDR1 is ENHRY and CDR2 is SYGVKD. CDR3 in DNA: TGTGCCATCAGTGCTGGAACTCAATTGAAAGAGACCCAGTACTTC. Protein sequence: CAISAGTQLKETQYF.

The CDR3 sequence is CASSVGSGYEQYF. The CDR3 DNA follows: TGTGCCAGCAGCGTGGGTTCGGGGTACGAGCAGTACTTC. The chain recombines TRBV7-2 with TRBJ2-7; TRBD2 might be the D (5 bases). The CDR3 extends over 13 amino acids. The germline V gene has CDR1 SGHTA and CDR2 FQGNSA. Trimming cost V 5 bases and J 4 bases, with 12 bases left between them.

This clone has a single count. V gene TRBV5-5 combines with J gene TRBJ2-7; 8 bases are a match to TRBD1. The CDR3 loop spans 17 amino acids. V shed 4 bases, J shed 0 bases, and the junction held 12 bases outside the gene matches. CDR1 SGHKS and CDR2 YYEKEE come from the germline V gene (reference sequence). CDR3 DNA: TGTGCCAGCAGCCTGAACGATCAGGGGGCTGGCTCCTACGAGCAGTACTTC. Protein sequence: CASSLNDQGAGSYEQYF.

This clone was recorded once. The chain couples TRBV29-1 to TRBJ2-7; the match to TRBD2 covers 13 bases. With 0 bases clipped from V and 3 bases from J, the junction kept 17 bases outside the gene matches. The germline V gene has CDR1 SQVTM and CDR2 ANQGSEA. The CDR3 is made up of 20 amino acids. The CDR3 coding sequence is TGCAGCGTTGAAGATCATAAGGAAGCGACCGGGACTAGCGGGAACTACGAGCAGTACTTC. This encodes CSVEDHKEATGTSGNYEQYF.

The chain uses TRBV2 and TRBJ2-5, with TRBD1 identical over 8 bases. The J call could be wrong; TRBJ2-7 is a better fit for the DNA end. Germline CDR1 is SNHLY and CDR2 is FYNNEI. This CDR3 contains 14 residues. The CDR3 reads CASKQGGSSYEQYF. Here the CDR3 DNA reads TGTGCCAGCAAACAGGGGGGTAGCTCCTACGAGCAGTACTTC.

This clone turned up a few times. The V call is TRBV30, the J call TRBJ2-7; D not certain. V was pared by 2 bases and J by 5 bases, with 4 bases between. This CDR3 contains 10 residues. Per germline, CDR1 GTSNPN and CDR2 SVGIG (reference sequence). CDR3 coding DNA: TGTGCCTGGAGTCGGAACGAGCAGTACTTC. Its translation: CAWSRNEQYF.

V is TRBV28 and J is TRBJ2-2; 10 nucleotides match TRBD2. The germline V gene has CDR1 MDHEN and CDR2 SYDVKM. The CDR3 contains 16 residues. The V gene end was trimmed by 6 bases and the J gene end by 3 bases; junction bases not matched to a gene: 7. For the CDR3, the DNA is TGTGCCAGCAGCCCATACAGCGGGAGGGACACCGGGGAGCTGTTTTTT. It yields the protein CASSPYSGRDTGELFF. Looking up the rest from reference TRBV28 and TRBJ2-2 gives the full variable domain: DVKVTQSSRYLVKRTGEKVFLECVQDMDHENMFWYRQDPGLGLRLIYFSYDVKMKEKGDIPEGYSVSREKKERFSLILESASTNQTSMYLCASSPYSGRDTGELFFGEGSRLTVL.

The chain has TRBV4-3 and TRBJ1-2, with TRBD1 identical over 7 bases. The trim removed 4 bases at V and 5 bases at J, leaving 13 bases unmatched. Germline-derived CDR1 and CDR2 are LGHNA and YSLEER. This CDR3 is built from 16 residues. CDR3 residues: CASSREERQGGYGYTF. The CDR3 nucleotides read TGCGCCAGCAGCCGAGAAGAACGACAGGGTGGTTATGGCTACACCTTC.

This chain links TRBV18 with TRBJ2-7; D remains ambiguous. CDR3 length: 13 residues. Germline V gives CDR1 KGHSH, CDR2 LQKENI. With 5 bases removed from V and 0 bases from J, the gap between germline ends came to 8 bases. The DNA for the CDR3 is TGTGCCAGCTCAAAGGCGGACTCCTACGAGCAGTACTTC. Translated, it gives CASSKADSYEQYF.

The chain combines TRBV2 with TRBJ2-2; TRBD2 matches 7 bases. V was pared by 7 bases and J by 4 bases, with 6 bases of the junction left unmatched. Germline values: CDR1 SNHLY, CDR2 FYNNEI. The CDR3 totals 14 residues. The CDR3: CASTAGRGTGELFF. DNA of the CDR3: TGTGCCAGCACCGCAGGGAGGGGCACCGGGGAGCTGTTTTTT.

V usage is TRBV6-6 and J usage is TRBJ2-6; 7 positions agree with TRBD1. The V gene end was trimmed by 10 bases and the J gene end by 3 bases; junction bases not matched to a gene: 3. CDR1 and CDR2 from the germline V gene are MNHNY and SVGAGI (reference sequence). CDR3 length: 13 amino acids. CDR3 nucleotides: TGTGCCACCGACAGGGATGGGGCCAACGTCCTGACTTTC. Protein: CATDRDGANVLTF.

The rearrangement uses TRBV6-5 and TRBJ2-2; D perhaps matches TRBD2 (6 bases). The CDR3 runs 15 residues. Germline loops: CDR1 MNHEY, CDR2 SVGAGI. V was trimmed by 0 bases and J by 3 bases, leaving 8 bases between them. CDR3 coding DNA: TGTGCCAGCAGTTACTCGACGGGGGACACCGGGGAGCTGTTTTTT. It codes for CASSYSTGDTGELFF.

The rearrangement joins TRBV7-8 to TRBJ1-1; 11 positions agree with TRBD1. J was trimmed by 7 bases and V by 1 base; bases with no gene match: 5. In germline, CDR1 is SGHVS, CDR2 FQNEAQ. This CDR3 is 15 amino acids long. The CDR3, as DNA: TGTGCCAGCAGCTTAGTAGGACAGGGGGCGCTTGAAGCTTTCTTT. Translated, it gives CASSLVGQGALEAFF.

This clone was observed at least ten times. The chain links TRBV7-9 to TRBJ2-6; 11 nucleotides agree with TRBD1. V trimming: 4 bases; J trimming: 4 bases; junction bases outside the gene matches: 12. CDR1 and CDR2 from the germline V gene are SEHNR and FQNEAQ (reference sequence). This CDR3 has 19 residues. CDR3 protein: CASSSLRDRGCSGANVLTF. The CDR3 DNA sequence: TGTGCCAGCAGCTCCCTGAGGGACAGGGGGTGCTCGGGGGCCAACGTCCTGACTTTC.

J is TRBJ2-1 and V is TRBV19; D is perhaps TRBD2 (6 bases). CDR3 length: 15 residues. Germline loops: CDR1 LNHDA, CDR2 SQIVND (reference sequence). Trimming removed 4 bases from V and 1 base from J, with 11 bases in between. The CDR3 region is CASSTGVGSYNEQFF. DNA for the CDR3: TGTGCCAGTAGTACGGGAGTCGGGTCCTACAATGAGCAGTTCTTC. Complete variable domain (other parts from reference TRBV19 and TRBJ2-1): DGGITQSPKYLFRKEGQNVTLSCEQNLNHDAMYWYRQDPGQGLRLIYYSQIVNDFQKGDIAEGYSVSREKKESFPLTVTSAQKNPTAFYLCASSTGVGSYNEQFFGPGTRLTVL.

The CDR3 region has the DNA TGCGCCAGCAGCCAAGATTCACAGGGCGCCTACGAGCAGTACTTC. The encoded protein is CASSQDSQGAYEQYF. The chain couples TRBV4-1 to TRBJ2-7, with a tentative D call TRBD1 (6 bases). V lost 0 bases and J 2 bases, leaving 11 bases between the germline ends. The CDR3 sequence is 15 residues long. The germline gives CDR1 MGHRA, CDR2 YSYEKL.

This clone was found many times. The chain employs TRBV5-4 and TRBJ2-5; 9 nucleotides line up with TRBD2. With 3 bases clipped from V and 3 bases from J, the junction kept 9 bases outside the gene matches. This CDR3 is 16 amino acids long. Germline V lookup: CDR1 SGHNT, CDR2 YYREEE (reference sequence). This CDR3 reads CASSSGVAGVEETQYF. The CDR3 bases are TGTGCCAGCAGCTCCGGAGTAGCGGGGGTAGAAGAGACCCAGTACTTC.

The rearrangement joins TRBV2 to TRBJ2-7; perhaps TRBD1 as D (8 bases). Trimming removed 0 bases from V and 4 bases from J, with 19 bases in between. This CDR3 has 17 amino acids. Looked up from germline, CDR1 is SNHLY and CDR2 is FYNNEI. CDR3 DNA sequence: TGTGCCAGCAGTGAAGCGGGGGGGCAGGGGGCGCTGTACGAGCAGTACTTC. Its protein is CASSEAGGQGALYEQYF.

The CDR3 is CASSLDSQIDNEQFF. DNA for the CDR3: TGTGCCAGCAGCTTAGATTCACAGATCGACAATGAGCAGTTCTTC. The chain employs TRBV11-3 and TRBJ2-1, with D uncertain. The germline V gene has CDR1 SGHNT and CDR2 YENEEA. With 0 bases removed from V and 5 bases from J, the gap between germline ends came to 11 bases. The CDR3 contains 15 residues. The full variable domain, completed using reference TRBV11-3 and TRBJ2-1, is EAGVVQSPRYKIIEKKQPVAFWCNPISGHNTLYWYLQNLGQGPELLIRYENEEAVDDSQLPKDRFSAERLKGVDSTLKIQPAELGDSAVYLCASSLDSQIDNEQFFGPGTRLTVL.